Here is one T cell receptor beta chain with its context. Its antigen remains unidentified. The data derive from a study of cytomegalovirus exposure and HLA in healthy donors. Findings and limits, study-wide: Within an earlier analysis, most TCR beta V segments proved productive either about 90% or about 30% of the time. The CMV antigen specificity of a few CMV-associated chains was confirmed through in vitro analysis.

The PCR ran on 60 Vbeta and 13 Jbeta primers. Assay: immunoSEQ multiplex PCR; the TCRdb copy retains only in-frame clones and omits some. The sample lists about 130,000 clones, around 83% occurring once. Germline V CDR1 and CDR2: SGHRS, YFSETQ. J gave up 5 bases and V 4 bases, and 2 bases lay outside the gene matches. CDR3 length: 13 residues. The chain employs TRBV5-1 and TRBJ2-1, with 8 bases lining up with TRBD2. The sample was PBMCs. The receptor was isolated from a woman between 45 and 65 years old in good health and CMV-seropositive. CDR3: CASSGGGHNEQFF. The CDR3 DNA reads as TGCGCCAGCAGCGGCGGGGGGCACAATGAGCAGTTCTTC.